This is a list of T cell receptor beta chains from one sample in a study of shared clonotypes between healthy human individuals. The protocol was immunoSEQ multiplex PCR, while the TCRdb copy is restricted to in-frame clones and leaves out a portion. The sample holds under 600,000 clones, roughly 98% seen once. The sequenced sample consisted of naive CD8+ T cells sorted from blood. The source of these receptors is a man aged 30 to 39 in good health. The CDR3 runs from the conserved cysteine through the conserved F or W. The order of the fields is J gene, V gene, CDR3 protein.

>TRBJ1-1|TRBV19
CASSRTAGTEAFF
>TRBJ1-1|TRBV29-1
CSVQGTEAFF
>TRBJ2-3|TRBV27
CASGADRTDTQYF
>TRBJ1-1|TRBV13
CASSPGFLMNTEAFF
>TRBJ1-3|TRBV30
CATGQGEFPSSGNTIYF
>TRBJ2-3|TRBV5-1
CASSLKRLTPQSDTQYF
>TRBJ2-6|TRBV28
CASSLRDRGGPGANVLTF
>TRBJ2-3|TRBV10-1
CASSLGQQDTQYF
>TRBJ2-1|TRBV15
CATSGEGGWDEQFF
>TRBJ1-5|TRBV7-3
CASSLTRTQGPGQGAREQPQHF
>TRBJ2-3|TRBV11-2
CASSPGRSGSLTDTQYF
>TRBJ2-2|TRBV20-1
CSAPNTGELFF
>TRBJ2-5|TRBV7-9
CASTGRGGETQYF
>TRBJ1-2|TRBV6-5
CASSYSLNYGYTF
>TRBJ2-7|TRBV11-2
CASSLERHYEQYF
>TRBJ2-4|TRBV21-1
CASSKYLIAKNIQYF
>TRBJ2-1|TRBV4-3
CASSQDQPGTLAGSYNEQFF
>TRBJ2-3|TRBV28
CASSFRGGARGVTDTQYF
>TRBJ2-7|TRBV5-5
CASSVRDPTWEQYF
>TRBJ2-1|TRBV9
CASSLGTSGRDDNEQFF
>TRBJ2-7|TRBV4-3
CASSHFLTGLVEYPYEQYF
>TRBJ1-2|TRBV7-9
CASWGVVYGYTF
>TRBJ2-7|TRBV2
CASSEAGQGFLSYEQYF
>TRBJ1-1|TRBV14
CASSQFPQAGTEAFF
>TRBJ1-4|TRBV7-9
CASSFSGRNEKLFF
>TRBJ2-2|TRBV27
CASSFEAGEYTGELFF
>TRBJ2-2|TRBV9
CASSVLAVGTGELFF
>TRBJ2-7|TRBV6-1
CASSEEGSSYEQYF
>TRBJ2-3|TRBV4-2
CASSQRRTGGEEDTQYF
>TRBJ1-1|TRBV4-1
CASSPYSQNTEAFF
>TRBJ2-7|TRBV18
CASSPQGVHYEQYF
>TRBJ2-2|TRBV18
CASSPTTIGELFF
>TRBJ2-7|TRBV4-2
CAIHRWGSYEQYF
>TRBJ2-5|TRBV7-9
CASSPSGGIVETQYF
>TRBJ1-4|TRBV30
CAWSGESRFLANEKLFF
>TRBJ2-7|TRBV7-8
CASSPDTTYEQYF
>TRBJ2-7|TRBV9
CASSPQVNVPYEQYF
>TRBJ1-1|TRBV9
CASSVGIQTGRNTEAFF
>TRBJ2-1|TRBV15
CATSRESGDEQFF
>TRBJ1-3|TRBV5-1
CASQEGGSSGNTIYF
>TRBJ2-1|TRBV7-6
CASSFLAGESGSEQFF
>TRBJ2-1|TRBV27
CASSLRGYPLDEQFF
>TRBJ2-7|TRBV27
CASSPTPDSSYEQYF
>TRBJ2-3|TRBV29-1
CSVGRVDTDTQYF
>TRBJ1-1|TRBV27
CASSRGAVTEAFF
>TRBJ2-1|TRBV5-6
CASTWGTGGYNEQFF
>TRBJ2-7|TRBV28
CASSFSGTDYEQYF
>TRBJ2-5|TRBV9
CASSVAGLGQETQYF